A single sample gave rise to the 22 T cell receptor beta chains below, sequenced in a study of type 1 regulatory T cells. These receptors have no known antigen. Study-wide findings and caveats: Compared with non-Tr1 cells, Tr1 cells showed a narrower TCR repertoire.

TCRdb re-called the reads with MiXCR, one entry per CDR3 protein. The sample records tens of thousands of distinct CDR3 sequences, 20% to 25% being singletons. Sequencing was performed on cultured type 1 regulatory T (Tr1) cells, either the whole culture or a sorted fraction (not recorded which). The receptor source for this set is a human donor in good health.

This clonotype has more than one count but fewer than ten. A much bigger clone sits one base away, suggesting this may be a read error. The rearrangement joins TRBV7-9 to TRBJ1-1; D not certain. Germline CDR1 and CDR2: SEHNR and FQNEAQ (reference sequence). This CDR3 has 13 amino acids. V was clipped by 1 base and J by 1 base, with 4 bases between them. The CDR3: CASSLVQNTEAFF. CDR3 nucleotide sequence: TGTGCCAGCAGCTTAGTACAGAACACTGAAGCTTTCTTT.

This clonotype was observed a few times. The genes are TRBV20-1 and TRBJ1-5, with unresolved D. From germline, CDR1 is DFQATT and CDR2 SNEGSKA (reference sequence). V was shortened by 2 bases and J by 3 bases, with 8 bases between the two germline ends. This CDR3 region has 13 residues. The CDR3 spells CSARRGNNQPQHF. The CDR3 DNA is TGCAGTGCTAGACGCGGGAACAATCAGCCCCAGCATTTT.

The chain uses TRBV5-1 and TRBJ2-3, with 7 bases identical to TRBD2. The germline gives CDR1 SGHRS, CDR2 YFSETQ. The CDR3 is 14 residues long. V shed 2 bases and J 3 bases; nucleotides not matched to a gene: 3. DNA of the CDR3: TGCGCCAGCAGCTTACAGCGGGATACAGATACGCAGTATTTT. Encoded protein: CASSLQRDTDTQYF.

The V call is TRBV4-2, the J call TRBJ1-5; the D is unclear. CDR1 is LGHNA and CDR2 is YNFKEQ in the germline V gene. The CDR3 contains 16 residues. Trimming took 4 bases from V and 0 from J, leaving 13 bases between them. The CDR3 loop is CASSLSSLYSNQPQHF. DNA for the CDR3: TGTGCCAGCAGCCTGTCGTCCTTATATAGCAATCAGCCCCAGCATTTT.

This clonotype was recorded a few times. The V call is TRBV5-1, the J call TRBJ1-6; 8 bases are a match to TRBD1. The germline V gene encodes CDR1 SGHRS and CDR2 YFSETQ. The V segment lost 0 bases and the J segment 0 bases; nucleotides outside the gene matches: 8. The CDR3 length is 19 residues. The CDR3 loop is CASSLAGRGPSSYNSPLHF. CDR3 nucleotides: TGCGCCAGCAGCTTGGCGGGCAGGGGGCCTAGCTCCTATAATTCACCCCTCCACTTT.

This clonotype was counted only a few times. The chain employs TRBV20-1 and TRBJ2-2, with TRBD2 matching 8 bases. The CDR3 spans 13 residues. After removal of 3 bases from V and 5 bases from J, the junction contained 2 bases not matched to a gene. Looked up from germline, CDR1 is DFQATT and CDR2 is SNEGSKA (reference sequence). In DNA form, the CDR3 reads TGCAGTGCTAGGGGACTAGAAACCGGGGAGCTGTTTTTT. Residues: CSARGLETGELFF.

This clonotype was seen a few times. V and J are TRBV24-1 and TRBJ2-3; tentative D call: TRBD2 (6 bases). V was shortened by 4 bases and J by 3 bases, with 16 bases between the two germline ends. This CDR3 is 16 amino acids long. Germline V CDR1 and CDR2: KGHDR, SFDVKD. The CDR3 is CATSDFEEEGTDTQYF. CDR3 sequence (DNA): TGTGCCACCAGTGACTTTGAGGAGGAGGGGACAGATACGCAGTATTTT.

The gene calls are TRBV19 and TRBJ2-1; D is possibly TRBD2 (5 bases). This CDR3 is 14 amino acids long. In germline, CDR1 is LNHDA, CDR2 SQIVND (reference sequence). V was pared by 2 bases and J by 6 bases, with 11 bases between. The CDR3 sequence is CASSIRGPPNEQFF. The CDR3 bases are TGTGCCAGTAGTATACGGGGTCCTCCCAATGAGCAGTTCTTC.

This clonotype was detected only a few times. The rearrangement joins TRBV3-1 to TRBJ2-3; D is ambiguous. V lost 6 bases and J 3 bases, leaving 10 bases between the germline ends. This CDR3 has 13 amino acids. Per germline, CDR1 LGHDT and CDR2 YNNKEL (reference sequence). CDR3 sequence (DNA): TGTGCCAGCAGACGTGAGTCGACAGATACGCAGTATTTT. Amino acids: CASRRESTDTQYF.

This chain joins TRBV3-1 and TRBJ1-1; 11 bases align to TRBD1. The CDR3 totals 16 residues. The ends lost 1 base at V and 7 bases at J; junction bases unmatched: 8. Germline values: CDR1 LGHDT, CDR2 YNNKEL (reference sequence). The DNA for the CDR3 is TGTGCCAGCAGCCAAGCCGGGACAGGGGGTATCGGTGAAGCTTTCTTT. This sequence encodes CASSQAGTGGIGEAFF.

In its sample, this clonotype was seen a few times. This chain links TRBV7-8 with TRBJ2-3, with D possibly being TRBD2 (5 bases). The CDR3 contains 14 residues. The germline gives CDR1 SGHVS, CDR2 FQNEAQ. Trimming took off 7 bases at V and 2 bases at J, with 13 bases between the two ends. CDR3: CASTPTRDTDTQYF. Here the CDR3 DNA reads TGTGCCAGCACCCCTACGAGGGACACAGATACGCAGTATTTT.

J is TRBJ2-7 and V is TRBV15; perhaps TRBD1 as D (6 bases). Deletions cut 0 bases from V and 9 bases from J, with 9 bases between. The germline V gene encodes CDR1 LNHNV and CDR2 YYDKDF (reference sequence). CDR3 length: 12 residues. The CDR3 region has the DNA TGTGCCACCAGCAGAGATGAGGGGGTGCAGTACTTC. Residues: CATSRDEGVQYF. The full variable domain, completed using reference TRBV15 and TRBJ2-7, is DAMVIQNPRYQVTQFGKPVTLSCSQTLNHNVMYWYQQKSSQAPKLLFHYYDKDFNNEADTPDNFQSRRPNTSFCFLDIRSPGLGDTAMYLCATSRDEGVQYFGPGTRLTVT.

The chain has TRBV5-1 and TRBJ2-1; D is possibly TRBD1 (5 bases). The V gene lost 3 bases and the J gene lost 1 base, with 14 bases spanning the gap. This CDR3 has 16 residues. Germline-derived CDR1 and CDR2 are SGHRS and YFSETQ. The CDR3 coding sequence is TGCGCCAGCAGCTGGGGCTTCTCCGCATCCTACAATGAGCAGTTCTTC. As protein: CASSWGFSASYNEQFF.

This clonotype was recorded a few times. The junction departs from germline at one end; a sequencing error may be responsible. The chain joins TRBV7-7 to TRBJ2-5; 8 bases fit TRBD2. From germline, CDR1 is SSHAT and CDR2 FNYEAQ (reference sequence). The length of the CDR3 is 14 residues. This chain's CDR3 is CASSRSGTRETQYF. The CDR3, as DNA: TGTGCTAGCAGCAGATCCGGGACTAGAGAGACCCAGTACTTC. Full variable domain (remainder filled in from reference TRBV7-7 and TRBJ2-5): GAGVSQSPRYKVTKRGQDVTLRCDPISSHATLYWYQQALGQGPEFLTYFNYEAQPDKSGLPSDRFSAERPEGSISTLTIQRTEQRDSAMYRCASSRSGTRETQYFGPGTRLLVL.

This clonotype was counted only a few times. The chain recombines TRBV5-1 with TRBJ1-1; D gene ambiguous. The CDR3 loop spans 13 amino acids. Trimming left V 4 bases short and J 1 base short, with 8 bases between. Per germline, CDR1 SGHRS and CDR2 YFSETQ. CDR3 DNA sequence: TGCGCCAGCAGCCCGCTAGGGAACACTGAAGCTTTCTTT. As protein: CASSPLGNTEAFF.

V and J are TRBV7-2 and TRBJ2-3; D may be TRBD2 (5 bases). Germline CDR1 is SGHTA and CDR2 is FQGNSA. Deletions cut 4 bases from V and 2 bases from J, with 10 bases between. This CDR3 is built from 14 residues. DNA for the CDR3: TGTGCCAGCAGCTCCGGGATCCCCACAGATACGCAGTATTTT. Translation gives CASSSGIPTDTQYF.

This clonotype appeared many times. This chain joins TRBV12-3 or TRBV12-4 and TRBJ2-7, with D perhaps assigned TRBD1 or TRBD2 (6 bases each). The CDR3 contains 15 residues. V was trimmed by 6 bases and J by 2 bases, leaving 17 bases between them. DNA for the CDR3: TGTGCCAGCAGAGAGGGGGGACACCCCGCCTACGAGCAGTACTTC. It translates to CASREGGHPAYEQYF.

The V call is TRBV5-6, the J call TRBJ2-5, with a weak D call TRBD2 (6 bases). The germline V and J ends were trimmed by 4 bases and 3 bases, with 16 bases remaining between them. In germline, CDR1 is SGHDT, CDR2 YYEEEE. The CDR3 totals 15 residues. The CDR3 DNA sequence: TGTGCCAGCAGCCCCAATTGGCGGGATAAAGAGACCCAGTACTTC. Protein sequence: CASSPNWRDKETQYF.

This clonotype came up once. At one boundary the junction diverges from the germline segment, which might be a read error. J is TRBJ2-4 and V is TRBV28; TRBD2 might be the D (7 bases). This CDR3 contains 13 residues. The germline gives CDR1 MDHEN, CDR2 SYDVKM. CDR3 in amino acids: CASSGGAKNILYF. In DNA form, the CDR3 reads TGTGCCAGCAGTGGGGGGGCCAAAAACATTCTGTACTTC. Full variable domain (missing parts from reference TRBV28 and TRBJ2-4): DVKVTQSSRYLVKRTGEKVFLECVQDMDHENMFWYRQDPGLGLRLIYFSYDVKMKEKGDIPEGYSVSREKKERFSLILESASTNQTSMYLCASSGGAKNILYFGAGTRLSVL.

This clonotype was seen a few times. The chain couples TRBV7-2 to TRBJ2-2; a possible D gene is TRBD1 (5 bases). CDR3 length: 16 residues. Looked up from germline, CDR1 is SGHTA and CDR2 is FQGNSA. V lost 1 base and J 4 bases, leaving 13 bases between the germline ends. CDR3 in DNA: TGTGCCAGCAGCTTAGAATGGGCAGGGTCCACCGGGGAGCTGTTTTTT. This sequence encodes CASSLEWAGSTGELFF.

The rearrangement uses TRBV15 and TRBJ1-2; D not resolved. The CDR3 is 11 amino acids. V lost 5 bases, J lost 7 bases, and 8 bases lay in between. The germline CDR1 and CDR2 sequences are LNHNV and YYDKDF (reference sequence). This CDR3 is CATSSNGGYTF. The CDR3 DNA sequence: TGTGCCACCAGCTCGAACGGTGGCTACACCTTC.

This clonotype occurred a few times. The chain couples TRBV28 to TRBJ2-7; 7 positions match TRBD1. The CDR3 is 15 residues long. From germline, CDR1 is MDHEN and CDR2 SYDVKM. V trimming: 5 bases; J trimming: 2 bases; junction bases outside the gene matches: 9. In DNA form, the CDR3 reads TGTGCCAGCAGTCGACCCGGGACAGAAGCCTACGAGCAGTACTTC. Its translation is CASSRPGTEAYEQYF.